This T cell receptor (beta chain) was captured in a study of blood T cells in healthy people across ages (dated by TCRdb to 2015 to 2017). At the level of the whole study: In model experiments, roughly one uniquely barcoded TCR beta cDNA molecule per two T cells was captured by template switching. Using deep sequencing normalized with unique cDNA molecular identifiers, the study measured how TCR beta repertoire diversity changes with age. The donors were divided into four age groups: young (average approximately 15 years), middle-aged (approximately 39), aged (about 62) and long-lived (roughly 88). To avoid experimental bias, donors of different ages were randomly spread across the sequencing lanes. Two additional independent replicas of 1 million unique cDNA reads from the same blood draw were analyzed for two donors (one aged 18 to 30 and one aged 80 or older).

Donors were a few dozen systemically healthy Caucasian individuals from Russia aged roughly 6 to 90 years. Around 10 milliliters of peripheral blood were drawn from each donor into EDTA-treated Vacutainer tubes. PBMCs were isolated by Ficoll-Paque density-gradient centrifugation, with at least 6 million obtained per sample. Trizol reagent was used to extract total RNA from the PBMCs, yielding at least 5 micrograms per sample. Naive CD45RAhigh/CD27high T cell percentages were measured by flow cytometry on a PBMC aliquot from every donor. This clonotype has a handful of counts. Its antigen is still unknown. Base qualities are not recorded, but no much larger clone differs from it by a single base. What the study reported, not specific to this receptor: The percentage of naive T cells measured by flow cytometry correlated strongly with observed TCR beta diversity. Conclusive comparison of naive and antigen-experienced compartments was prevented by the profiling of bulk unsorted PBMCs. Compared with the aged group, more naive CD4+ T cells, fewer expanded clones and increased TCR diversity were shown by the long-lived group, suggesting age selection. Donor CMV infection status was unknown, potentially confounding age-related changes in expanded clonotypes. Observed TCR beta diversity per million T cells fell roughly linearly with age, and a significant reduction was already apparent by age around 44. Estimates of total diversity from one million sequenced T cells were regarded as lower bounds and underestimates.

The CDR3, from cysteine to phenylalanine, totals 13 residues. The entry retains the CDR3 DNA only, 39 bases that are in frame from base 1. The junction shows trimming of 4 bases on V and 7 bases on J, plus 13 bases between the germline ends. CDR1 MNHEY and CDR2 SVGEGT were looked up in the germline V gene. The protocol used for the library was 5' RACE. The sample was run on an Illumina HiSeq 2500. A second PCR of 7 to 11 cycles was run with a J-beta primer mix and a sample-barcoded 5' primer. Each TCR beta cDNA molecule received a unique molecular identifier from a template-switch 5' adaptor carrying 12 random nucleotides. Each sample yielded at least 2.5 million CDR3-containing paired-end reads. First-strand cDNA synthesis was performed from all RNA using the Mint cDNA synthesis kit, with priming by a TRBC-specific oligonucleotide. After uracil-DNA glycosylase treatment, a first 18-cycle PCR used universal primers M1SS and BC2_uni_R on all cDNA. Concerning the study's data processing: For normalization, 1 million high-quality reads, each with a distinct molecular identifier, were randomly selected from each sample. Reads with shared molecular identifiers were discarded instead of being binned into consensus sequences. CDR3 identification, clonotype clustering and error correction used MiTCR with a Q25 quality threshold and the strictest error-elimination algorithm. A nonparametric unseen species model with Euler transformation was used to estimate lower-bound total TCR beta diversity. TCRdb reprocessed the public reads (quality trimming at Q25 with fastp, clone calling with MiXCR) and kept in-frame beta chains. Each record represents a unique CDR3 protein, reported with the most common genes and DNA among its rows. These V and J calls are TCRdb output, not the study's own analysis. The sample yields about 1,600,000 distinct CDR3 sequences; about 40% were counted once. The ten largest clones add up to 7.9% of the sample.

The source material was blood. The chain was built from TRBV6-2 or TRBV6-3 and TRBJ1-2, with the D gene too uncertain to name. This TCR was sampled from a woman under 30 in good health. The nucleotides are TGTGCCAGCAGTTTCGGCTCCCGAGGTGGCTACACCTTC. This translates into CASSFGSRGGYTF.